This passage covers 8 T cell receptor beta chains from one sample sequenced in a study of cytomegalovirus exposure and HLA in healthy donors. PCR used 60 Vbeta primers and 13 Jbeta primers. Profiling relied on immunoSEQ multiplex PCR, and the TCRdb table lists in-frame clones only, not all of them. This table holds 150,000 to 200,000 clones, about 85% found once. Input material: PBMCs. All receptors come from a girl between 10 and 17 years old in good health and CMV-seropositive.

The chain combines TRBV5-1 with TRBJ2-5; 7 bases agree with TRBD1. CDR1 and CDR2 (germline): SGHRS, YFSETQ. The V gene end was trimmed by 5 bases and the J gene end by 2 bases; junction bases not matched to a gene: 6. The CDR3 extends over 14 amino acids. CDR3 region: CASSGDRTQETQYF. The CDR3 DNA is TGCGCCAGCAGTGGGGACAGAACTCAAGAGACCCAGTACTTC.

V usage is TRBV7-9 and J usage is TRBJ1-1, with D uncertain. V was pared by 6 bases and J by 5 bases, with 10 bases between. The length of the CDR3 is 12 residues. The germline gives CDR1 SEHNR, CDR2 FQNEAQ (reference sequence). The CDR3 sequence: CASSEVRTEAFF. Here the CDR3 DNA reads TGTGCCAGCAGTGAAGTGCGGACTGAAGCTTTCTTT. The variable domain in full, with the rest retrieved from reference TRBV7-9 and TRBJ1-1, is DTGVSQNPRHKITKRGQNVTFRCDPISEHNRLYWYRQTLGQGPEFLTYFQNEAQLEKSRLLSDRFSAERPKGSFSTLEIQRTEQGDSAMYLCASSEVRTEAFFGQGTRLTVV.

The rearrangement joins TRBV29-1 to TRBJ2-7; D uncertain. CDR1 is SQVTM and CDR2 is ANQGSEA in the germline V gene. Trimming removed 5 bases from V and 4 bases from J, with 12 bases in between. The length of the CDR3 is 12 residues. CDR3 in DNA: TGCAGCGTTCGTTTAGCTTCATACGAGCAGTACTTC. It codes for CSVRLASYEQYF.

V gene TRBV5-6 combines with J gene TRBJ2-5; perhaps TRBD1 as D (5 bases). This CDR3 region has 14 residues. CDR1 is SGHDT and CDR2 is YYEEEE in the germline V gene. Between the trimmed V and J ends, which lost 4 bases and 4 bases, there was a span of 14 bases. Here the CDR3 DNA reads TGTGCCAGCAGCGACGGATTGGGGCGAGAGACCCAGTACTTC. Translation gives CASSDGLGRETQYF.

The CDR3 loop is CASSLGTSGRTYEQYF. The CDR3 bases are TGCGCCAGCAGCTTGGGGACTAGCGGGAGGACCTACGAGCAGTACTTC. J is TRBJ2-7 and V is TRBV5-1; TRBD2 matches 14 bases. V gave up 0 bases and J gave up 2 bases; unmatched junction bases: 1. This CDR3 spans 16 amino acids. Looked up from germline, CDR1 is SGHRS and CDR2 is YFSETQ.

J is TRBJ1-2 and V is TRBV18; a weak D match, TRBD1 (6 bases). Germline V gives CDR1 KGHSH, CDR2 LQKENI. The CDR3 spans 14 residues. The V end was cut by 5 bases, the J end by 7 bases, with 17 bases between. The CDR3 bases are TGTGCCAGCTCAGAAGACAGGCCCCCCTCTGGCTACACCTTC. This translates into CASSEDRPPSGYTF.

The V and J genes are TRBV6-5 and TRBJ1-2; no reliable D call. Trimming removed 3 bases at V and 0 bases at J, with 8 bases between. The CDR3 contains 14 residues. CDR1 MNHEY and CDR2 SVGAGI come from the germline V gene. CDR3 sequence reads: CASSYGRTNYGYTF. CDR3 nucleotides: TGTGCCAGCAGTTATGGCAGAACTAACTATGGCTACACCTTC.

V and J are TRBV4-1 and TRBJ2-5; a weak D match, TRBD1 (5 bases). The CDR3 loop spans 15 amino acids. Trimming took 0 bases from V and 1 from J, leaving 9 bases between them. Germline CDR1 MGHRA, CDR2 YSYEKL. The CDR3 region is CASSQDRARQETQYF. In DNA form, the CDR3 reads TGCGCCAGCAGCCAAGACAGGGCACGCCAAGAGACCCAGTACTTC.